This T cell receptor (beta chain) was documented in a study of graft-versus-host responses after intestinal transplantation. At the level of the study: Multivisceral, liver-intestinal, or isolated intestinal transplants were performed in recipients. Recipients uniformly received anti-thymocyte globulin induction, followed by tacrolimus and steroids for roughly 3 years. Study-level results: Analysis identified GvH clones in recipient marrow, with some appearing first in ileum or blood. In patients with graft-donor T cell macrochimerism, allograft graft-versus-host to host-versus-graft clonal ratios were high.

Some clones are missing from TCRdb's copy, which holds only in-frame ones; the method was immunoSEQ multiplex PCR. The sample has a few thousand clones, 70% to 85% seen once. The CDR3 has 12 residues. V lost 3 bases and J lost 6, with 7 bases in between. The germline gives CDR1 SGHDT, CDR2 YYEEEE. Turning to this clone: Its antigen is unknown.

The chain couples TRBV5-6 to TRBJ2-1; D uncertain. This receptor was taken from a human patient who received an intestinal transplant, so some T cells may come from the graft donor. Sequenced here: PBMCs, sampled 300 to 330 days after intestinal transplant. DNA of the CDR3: TGTGCCAGCAGCTCGGACGGCAATGAGCAGTTCTTC. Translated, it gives CASSSDGNEQFF.